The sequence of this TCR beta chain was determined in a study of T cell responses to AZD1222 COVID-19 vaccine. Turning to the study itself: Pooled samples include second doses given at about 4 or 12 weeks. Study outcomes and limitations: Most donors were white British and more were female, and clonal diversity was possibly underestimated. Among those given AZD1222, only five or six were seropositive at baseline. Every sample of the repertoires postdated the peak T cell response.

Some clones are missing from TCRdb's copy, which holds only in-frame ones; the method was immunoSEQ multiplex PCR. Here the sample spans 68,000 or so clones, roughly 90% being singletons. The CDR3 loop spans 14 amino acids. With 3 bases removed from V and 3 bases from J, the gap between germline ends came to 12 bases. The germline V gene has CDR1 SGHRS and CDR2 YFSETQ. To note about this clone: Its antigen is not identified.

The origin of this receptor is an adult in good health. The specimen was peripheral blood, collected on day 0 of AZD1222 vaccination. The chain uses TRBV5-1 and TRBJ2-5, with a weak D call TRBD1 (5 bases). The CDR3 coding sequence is TGCGCCAGCAGCTACCCTCAGGGTGAAGAGACCCAGTACTTC. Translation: CASSYPQGEETQYF.